These T cell receptor beta chains were read from a single sample in a study of metastatic and nonmetastatic thyroid tumors. TCRdb re-processed the PCR reads through MiXCR. The sample gives tens of thousands of clones, around 43% of which show up once; around 22% is in the top ten. The specimen sequenced was tumor tissue. The receptor set was obtained from a male donor with papillary thyroid cancer or a benign thyroid nodule (not recorded which). Some clones in this sample may be carry-over from other donors' samples. Each CDR3 is given with its conserved first and last residue. A D gene is named only where the DNA matches it firmly. Not all rows give a size; the values are once, few, many and, for expanded clones, a class.

TGTGCCAGCAGTTACTCCAATGAGCAGTTCTTC,CASSYSNEQFF,TRBJ2-1,NA,few,TRBV6-5
TGTGCCAGCAGCTTCGGGACGACTGGAAACACCATATATTTT,CASSFGTTGNTIYF,TRBJ1-3,NA,NA,TRBV5-8
TGTGCCTGGACCCCCTTGGACGACTCCTACGAGCAGTACTTC,CAWTPLDDSYEQYF,TRBJ2-7,NA,few,TRBV30
TGCAGTGCTCCCTGGAGGGATGGCTATGGCTACACCTTC,CSAPWRDGYGYTF,TRBJ1-2,NA,few,TRBV20-1
TGTGCCAGCAGTTTATACGGGTACAATGAGCAGTTCTTC,CASSLYGYNEQFF,TRBJ2-1,NA,medium-sized,TRBV27
TGTGCCAGCAGGACCCGACAGGAACGAACAGATACGCAGTATTTT,CASRTRQERTDTQYF,TRBJ2-3,NA,NA,TRBV13
TGTGCCAGCAGCCCTTTGTGGGGGGCCAGGCAGCCCCAGCATTTT,CASSPLWGARQPQHF,TRBJ1-5,NA,NA,TRBV6-1
TGTGCCAGCAGTGACAGAGACTACGAGCAGTACTTC,CASSDRDYEQYF,TRBJ2-7,NA,few,TRBV6-1
TGCGCCAGCAGCTTGGAATTAGCGGGAGCGTTCGGGGAGCTGTTTTTT,CASSLELAGAFGELFF,TRBJ2-2,TRBD2,NA,TRBV5-1
TGTGCCAGCAGGGGAAGCCAGGCGAAAAATCAGCCCCAGCATTTT,CASRGSQAKNQPQHF,TRBJ1-5,NA,NA,TRBV12-3/TRBV12-4
TGTGCCAGCAGTTTCCTATGGAGTGAGCAGTACTTC,CASSFLWSEQYF,TRBJ2-7,NA,NA,TRBV6-9
TGTGCCAGCAGCTTGATACGGGCCCTTAATGGCTACACCTTC,CASSLIRALNGYTF,TRBJ1-2,NA,few,TRBV5-6
TGTGCCAGCAGTTACTACGGCTCCTACGAGCAGTACTTC,CASSYYGSYEQYF,TRBJ2-7,NA,few,TRBV6-6
TGCGCCAGCAGCTTGGAGACTAGCGGGTACAATGAGCAGTTCTTC,CASSLETSGYNEQFF,TRBJ2-1,TRBD2,NA,TRBV5-1
TGTGCCAGCAGTCAGGGAGGGGCCGTGTCCTACAATGAGCAGTTCTTC,CASSQGGAVSYNEQFF,TRBJ2-1,TRBD2,NA,TRBV11-2
TGTGCCAGCAGCTTAGGAGCGATGTCCTACGAGCAGTACTTC,CASSLGAMSYEQYF,TRBJ2-7,NA,once,TRBV5-6
TGTGCCAGTAGTACTTCCAGGGTTGGAGTCGGGGAGCTGTTTTTT,CASSTSRVGVGELFF,TRBJ2-2,NA,NA,TRBV19
TGTGCCAGCAGCCCCCCCCTTCCGGGACAGGGTGGGGGCTACACCTTC,CASSPPLPGQGGGYTF,TRBJ1-2,TRBD1,NA,TRBV11-1
TGTGCCAGCAGCCGCCTTCCCCAGGGTTCGCGCACAGATACGCAGTATTTT,CASSRLPQGSRTDTQYF,TRBJ2-3,NA,many,TRBV14
TGCGCCAGCGAGGCGTACGGAAACACCGGGGAGCTGTTTTTT,CASEAYGNTGELFF,TRBJ2-2,NA,few,TRBV10-2
TGTGCCAGCAGATCCGCCGATGGGTATTCACCCCTCCACTTT,CASRSADGYSPLHF,TRBJ1-6,NA,NA,TRBV6-1
TGTGCCAGCAGGACAACAGGGGAGGGCACTGAAGCTTTCTTT,CASRTTGEGTEAFF,TRBJ1-1,TRBD1,NA,TRBV6-1
TGTGCCAGCACCGGGCCCGGGGACACCATATATTTT,CASTGPGDTIYF,TRBJ1-3,NA,NA,TRBV5-4
TGTGCCACCGCCGACCGTTTTGATCAGCCCCAGCATTTT,CATADRFDQPQHF,TRBJ1-5,NA,NA,TRBV19
TGCAGTGCTAGAGCCCATCGGGGGAACTATGGCTACACCTTC,CSARAHRGNYGYTF,TRBJ1-2,NA,NA,TRBV20-1
TGTGCCAGCTCACCACTCGGAGCCATAAGTGTCACTGAAGCTTTCTTT,CASSPLGAISVTEAFF,TRBJ1-1,NA,once,TRBV18
TGTGCCAGCAGTGAATATTATCAGGGTGGGAATCAGCCCCAGCATTTT,CASSEYYQGGNQPQHF,TRBJ1-5,NA,NA,TRBV2
TGCGCCAGCAGCCCGATAGCGGGAGATCTCAACACAGATACGCAGTATTTT,CASSPIAGDLNTDTQYF,TRBJ2-3,TRBD2,NA,TRBV4-1
TGTGCCAGTGGACAGGGGGCTAACTCTGGAAACACCATATATTTT,CASGQGANSGNTIYF,TRBJ1-3,TRBD1,NA,TRBV2
TGTGCCAGCAGTTTCAGGGGGCCTCAAGAGACCCAGTACTTC,CASSFRGPQETQYF,TRBJ2-5,TRBD1,medium-sized,TRBV12-3/TRBV12-4
TGTGCCAGCAGTTTAACCGCAAGACGCCTCACAGATACGCAGTATTTT,CASSLTARRLTDTQYF,TRBJ2-3,NA,NA,TRBV28
TGCAGTGCTAGTGGGGGAGACAGTTCCTACGAGCAGTACTTC,CSASGGDSSYEQYF,TRBJ2-7,NA,once,TRBV20-1
TGTGCCAGCAGGGGGGGAGATAATTCACCCCTCCACTTT,CASRGGDNSPLHF,TRBJ1-6,NA,few,TRBV6-1
TGTGCCAGCAGCTTTTCAAGCGGTTCACCCCTCCACTTT,CASSFSSGSPLHF,TRBJ1-6,NA,NA,TRBV14
TGTGCCAGCAGCCCGCCGACCGGGGATACGCAGTATTTT,CASSPPTGDTQYF,TRBJ2-3,NA,NA,TRBV11-3
TGTGCCAGCAGCTTGGACGGCGGGGAGCTGTTTTTT,CASSLDGGELFF,TRBJ2-2,NA,NA,TRBV5-8
TGTGCAGGACTGCTGAACACTGAAGCTTTCTTT,CAGLLNTEAFF,TRBJ1-1,NA,NA,TRBV30
TGCAGTGCTACGACAGGGATTTACACTGAAGCTTTCTTT,CSATTGIYTEAFF,TRBJ1-1,TRBD1,NA,TRBV20-1
TGTGCCAGCAGAGGAGCGGGACCCATCTACGAGCAGTACTTC,CASRGAGPIYEQYF,TRBJ2-7,TRBD2,NA,TRBV7-9
TGCAGTGCTAGGCGGGAGATCGTCCGTCGGGAGCAGTACTTC,CSARREIVRREQYF,TRBJ2-7,TRBD2,NA,TRBV20-1
TGTGCCAGCAGCCAGTGGGCTTCCGGACGTATAGCCAAAAACATTCAGTACTTC,CASSQWASGRIAKNIQYF,TRBJ2-4,NA,NA,TRBV4-2
TGTGCCAGCAGCCTCCAAGGGACAGGGTATAATTCACCCCTCCACTTT,CASSLQGTGYNSPLHF,TRBJ1-6,TRBD1,NA,TRBV11-2
TGTGCCAGCTCACCAAGACAGGGGTCCACCCCGGTTTTT,CASSPRQGSTPVF,TRBJ1-4,TRBD1,NA,TRBV18
TGTGCCAGCAGCCGACTGAATCGTAATTCACCCCTCCACTTT,CASSRLNRNSPLHF,TRBJ1-6,NA,NA,TRBV3-1
TGTGCCAGCACAAACTCGCCCTACGAGCAGTACTTC,CASTNSPYEQYF,TRBJ2-7,NA,NA,TRBV28
TGCAGTGCTCCACCAGCGGGCTTTGCCTACGAGCAGTACTTC,CSAPPAGFAYEQYF,TRBJ2-7,NA,NA,TRBV20-1
TGTGCCAGCAGCTTAGAGGGGGCAGCTAACTATGGCTACACCTTC,CASSLEGAANYGYTF,TRBJ1-2,NA,NA,TRBV11-2
TGTGCCAGCAGTGACGACAGGGGGCGCGGGGAGACCCAGTACTTC,CASSDDRGRGETQYF,TRBJ2-5,TRBD1,medium-sized,TRBV2
TGTGCCAGCAGCTTAAGGTTGGTCTACGAGCAGTACTTC,CASSLRLVYEQYF,TRBJ2-7,NA,NA,TRBV7-2
TGCGCCAGCAGCCAGAGGGCGGACTCCGGGAGCGGGGAGCTGTTTTTT,CASSQRADSGSGELFF,TRBJ2-2,NA,few,TRBV4-1
TGTGCCAGCAGCTTAAGAGGACAGGGGGCTATCGTATCCTACAATGAGCAGTTCTTC,CASSLRGQGAIVSYNEQFF,TRBJ2-1,TRBD1,NA,TRBV7-3
TGCGCCAGCAGCTTGGGAGGTGTGGGGAATTCACCCCTCCACTTT,CASSLGGVGNSPLHF,TRBJ1-6,NA,NA,TRBV5-1